This entry is about one T cell receptor (beta chain). Its antigen is currently unknown. This sample is drawn from a study of shared clonotypes between healthy human individuals. Broader study findings: Sequencing of the sorted subsets was shown by rarefaction to be incomplete despite large depth.

CD4+ cells were split into CD45RA+ naive and CD45RA-negative memory subsets. This table comes from immunoSEQ multiplex PCR, and its TCRdb copy is limited to in-frame clones, with some not included. The data hold around 2.5 million clones, with 80% to 95% observed a single time. The sequence derives from a man aged 18 to 30 in good health. Some clones in this sample may be carry-over from other donors' samples. Sequencing was done on a sample of naive CD4+ T cells from PBMCs. As for subset: CD45RA+ positively selected.

The CDR3 DNA is TGCGCCAGCAGCTTGCGGGACAGGGGATCCTACGAGCAGTACTTC. Its translation: CASSLRDRGSYEQYF. The rearrangement links TRBV5-1 to TRBJ2-7; TRBD1 agrees at 10 bases. This CDR3 is 15 amino acids long. Germline assignment: CDR1 SGHRS and CDR2 YFSETQ. J was trimmed by 1 base and V by 1 base; bases with no gene match: 2.